The 30 T cell receptor beta chains listed next were all sequenced from one sample in a study of cytomegalovirus exposure and HLA in healthy donors. PCR primers comprised 60 Vbeta and 13 Jbeta primers. TCRdb keeps only in-frame clones here, not all; method: immunoSEQ multiplex PCR. The sample consists of 150,000 to 200,000 clones, just over 75% of them appearing once. The sample taken for sequencing was PBMCs. These receptors were taken from a woman between 25 and 40 years old in good health and CMV-seropositive.

This sequence joins TRBV2 and TRBJ2-1, with 10 bases fitting TRBD2. Germline-derived CDR1 and CDR2 are SNHLY and FYNNEI. The V and J ends lost 5 bases and 2 bases, in that order; junction bases with no gene match: 3. This CDR3 is built from 15 residues. In DNA, the CDR3 is TGTGCCAGCAGTTTAGCGGGAGGACCCTACAATGAGCAGTTCTTC. Translated: CASSLAGGPYNEQFF.

The chain employs TRBV9 and TRBJ2-7; D possibly corresponds to TRBD2 (6 bases). Germline V gives CDR1 SGDLS, CDR2 YYNGEE. The CDR3 consists of 16 residues. The V end was cut by 0 bases, the J end by 2 bases, with 15 bases between. CDR3 amino acids: CASSVAPGRGPYEQYF. The CDR3 DNA reads as TGTGCCAGCAGCGTAGCGCCAGGGCGGGGACCCTACGAGCAGTACTTC.

Only a few counts were recorded for this clone. This rearrangement joins TRBV7-2 to TRBJ2-5; perhaps TRBD2 as D (5 bases). CDR3 size: 15 residues. Germline V gene lookup returns CDR1 SGHTA and CDR2 FQGNSA. V shed 1 base and J shed 1 base, with 10 bases lying between them. Here the CDR3 DNA reads TGTGCCAGCAGCTTAGACGGCGCGGGCCAAGAGACCCAGTACTTC. This codes for CASSLDGAGQETQYF.

This chain connects TRBV6-5 to TRBJ2-3, with 11 bases matching TRBD2. V dropped 5 bases and J dropped 6; count of bases not matched to a gene: 7. Per the germline V gene, CDR1 is MNHEY and CDR2 is SVGAGI. The length of the CDR3 is 15 residues. This CDR3 is CASSKPSGRLDTQYF. CDR3 in DNA: TGTGCCAGCAGTAAACCTAGCGGGAGGCTCGATACGCAGTATTTT.

V and J are TRBV2 and TRBJ2-6, with a tentative D call TRBD2 (5 bases). Germline lookup yields CDR1 SNHLY and CDR2 FYNNEI. V lost 0 bases and J lost 2, with 11 bases in between. CDR3 size: 17 residues. The CDR3, as DNA: TGTGCCAGCAGTGAAGCCTTAGAGGGTGCTGGGGCCAACGTCCTGACTTTC. As protein: CASSEALEGAGANVLTF.

This clone was seen just once. The chain couples TRBV7-3 to TRBJ2-5; 10 bases match TRBD2. The CDR3 extends over 18 amino acids. V shed 5 bases and J 1 base; nucleotides not matched to a gene: 13. In germline, CDR1 is SGHTA, CDR2 FQGTGA. The CDR3 DNA follows: TGTGCCAGCAGCCCGATGACTTTAGCGGGAGGACCCCAAGAGACCCAGTACTTC. This gives the protein CASSPMTLAGGPQETQYF.

The gene calls are TRBV6-5 and TRBJ1-2, with 7 bases aligning to TRBD1. This CDR3 has 14 residues. With 3 bases clipped from V and 8 bases from J, the junction kept 9 bases outside the gene matches. The germline V gene has CDR1 MNHEY and CDR2 SVGAGI. CDR3 sequence reads: CASSYLAGGRGYTF. CDR3 bases: TGTGCCAGCAGTTATTTGGCAGGGGGTAGGGGCTACACCTTC.

This clone showed up just a few times. The chain recombines TRBV6-1 with TRBJ1-2; D is perhaps TRBD1 (6 bases). V lost 0 bases to trimming and J lost 5 bases, with 13 bases between them. CDR1 is MNHNS, CDR2 SASEGT, per germline. This CDR3 has 15 amino acids. This chain's CDR3 is CASSEATSRGYGYTF. In nucleotides, the CDR3 is TGTGCCAGCAGTGAAGCTACCTCGAGGGGGTATGGCTACACCTTC.

This clone was detected a few times. The rearrangement uses TRBV7-6 and TRBJ2-7; TRBD2 aligns across 16 bases. J gave up 5 bases and V 5 bases, and 3 bases lay outside the gene matches. Germline V lookup: CDR1 SGHVS, CDR2 FNYEAQ. This CDR3 contains 15 residues. The CDR3 DNA sequence: TGTGCCAGCAGCCCGGGACTAGCGGGAGGGAACGAGCAGTACTTC. Protein sequence: CASSPGLAGGNEQYF.

The rearrangement links TRBV30 to TRBJ2-5; 9 bases line up with TRBD2. Per the germline V gene, CDR1 is GTSNPN and CDR2 is SVGIG (reference sequence). The CDR3 covers 14 residues. The V and J ends lost 0 bases and 4 bases, in that order; junction bases with no gene match: 3. The CDR3 loop is CAWSVSGRRETQYF. The CDR3 region has the DNA TGTGCCTGGAGTGTAAGCGGGAGGAGAGAGACCCAGTACTTC.

This clone was observed a handful of times. The chain has TRBV6-1 and TRBJ1-2, with D tentatively TRBD1 (5 bases). The CDR3 contains 14 residues. V lost 0 bases, J lost 5 bases, and 10 bases lay in between. CDR1 is MNHNS and CDR2 is SASEGT in the germline V gene. CDR3 nucleotides: TGTGCCAGCAGTGAAGCGGGGCGGATGTATGGCTACACCTTC. Protein sequence: CASSEAGRMYGYTF.

The rearrangement joins TRBV4-2 to TRBJ2-3; D unclear. CDR3 length: 13 amino acids. CDR1 is LGHNA, CDR2 YNFKEQ, per germline. V dropped 1 base and J dropped 5 bases, with 7 bases sitting between them. CDR3 sequence reads: CASSQGVGDTQYF. The CDR3 DNA is TGTGCCAGCAGCCAAGGAGTTGGAGATACGCAGTATTTT.

The V and J genes are TRBV5-1 and TRBJ2-3; TRBD2 agrees at 10 bases. The germline gives CDR1 SGHRS, CDR2 YFSETQ. The CDR3 covers 18 residues. V was clipped by 0 bases and J by 0 bases; unmatched bases: 7. The CDR3 reads CASSLGLAGEGSTDTQYF. As DNA, the CDR3 is TGCGCCAGCAGCTTGGGCCTAGCGGGAGAAGGAAGCACAGATACGCAGTATTTT.

The chain is built from TRBV7-2 and TRBJ2-7; 10 bases are a match to TRBD1. Trimming took 5 bases from V and 1 from J; bases not matched to a gene: 5. The CDR3 loop spans 15 amino acids. The germline V gene has CDR1 SGHTA and CDR2 FQGNSA. The CDR3 loop reads CASSVGTGASYEQYF. The CDR3 DNA sequence: TGTGCCAGCAGCGTGGGGACAGGGGCGTCCTACGAGCAGTACTTC.

This chain joins TRBV5-1 and TRBJ2-1; D is perhaps TRBD1 (6 bases). V shed 4 bases and J shed 9 bases, with 14 bases lying between them. The CDR3 consists of 13 residues. The germline CDR1 and CDR2 sequences are SGHRS and YFSETQ. CDR3 loop: CASSPRGSGEQFF. The CDR3 coding sequence is TGCGCCAGCAGCCCGAGGGGGTCCGGTGAGCAGTTCTTC.

The rearrangement links TRBV15 to TRBJ2-2; TRBD2 matches 11 bases. Losses at the gene ends were 3 bases for V and 2 bases for J; bases not matched to a gene: 8. This CDR3 contains 18 residues. Germline assignment: CDR1 LNHNV and CDR2 YYDKDF (reference sequence). CDR3 region: CATSSRKLAGANTGELFF. For the CDR3, the DNA is TGTGCCACCAGCAGTAGAAAACTAGCGGGAGCAAACACCGGGGAGCTGTTTTTT.

The chain recombines TRBV11-2 with TRBJ1-3; a weak D match, TRBD1 (6 bases). V gave up 5 bases and J gave up 0 bases, with 11 bases separating them. CDR1 SGHAT and CDR2 FQNNGV come from the germline V gene. This CDR3 has 15 amino acids. The CDR3 region is CASSRDRTSGNTIYF. The DNA for the CDR3 is TGTGCCAGCAGCCGAGACAGGACCTCTGGAAACACCATATATTTT.

The rearrangement joins TRBV6-1 to TRBJ2-7; D ambiguous. The CDR3 extends over 13 amino acids. Trimming left V 2 bases short and J 0 bases short, with 5 bases between. The germline V gene encodes CDR1 MNHNS and CDR2 SASEGT. The CDR3 DNA is TGTGCCAGCAGTGAATCGTTCTCCTACGAGCAGTACTTC. It is translated as CASSESFSYEQYF.

The chain joins TRBV7-8 to TRBJ1-4; 9 bases fit TRBD1. Unmatched junction bases numbered 8, after V lost 8 bases and J lost 7 bases. This CDR3 has 14 amino acids. In germline, CDR1 is SGHVS, CDR2 FQNEAQ. The CDR3 coding sequence is TGTGCCAGCGCCTACAGGGGGCAGGGTGAAAAACTGTTTTTT. It is translated as CASAYRGQGEKLFF.

The CDR3 protein is CASSLSGGQIQPQHF. The DNA for the CDR3 is TGTGCCAGCAGCTTAAGCGGAGGCCAGATTCAGCCCCAGCATTTT. The chain has TRBV7-8 and TRBJ1-5; D remains unclear. V shed 2 bases and J shed 6 bases, with 14 bases lying between them. In germline, CDR1 is SGHVS, CDR2 FQNEAQ. The CDR3 extends over 15 amino acids.

In this sample, this clone turned up once. In DNA form, the CDR3 reads TGTGCCAGCAGCTTGGGTAGCGGGAGAGGCGAGCAGTACTTC. Amino acid sequence: CASSLGSGRGEQYF. The chain recombines TRBV5-6 with TRBJ2-7; 9 bases map to TRBD2. Germline assignment: CDR1 SGHDT and CDR2 YYEEEE. Trimming at V came to 0 bases and at J to 6 bases, leaving 4 bases not matched to a gene. The CDR3 runs 14 residues. Supplemented by reference TRBV5-6 and TRBJ2-7, the full variable domain reads DAGVTQSPTHLIKTRGQQVTLRCSPKSGHDTVSWYQQALGQGPQFIFQYYEEEERQRGNFPDRFSGHQFPNYSSELNVNALLLGDSALYLCASSLGSGRGEQYFGPGTRLTVT.

This chain joins TRBV19 and TRBJ1-4; 7 bases fit TRBD1. CDR1 and CDR2 (germline): LNHDA, SQIVND (reference sequence). V gave up 4 bases and J gave up 0 bases; unmatched junction bases: 5. The CDR3 totals 16 residues. The CDR3: CASSRITGATNEKLFF. Here the CDR3 DNA reads TGTGCCAGTAGTAGAATCACAGGGGCAACTAATGAAAAACTGTTTTTT.

The chain is built from TRBV7-2 and TRBJ1-5; 7 bases map to TRBD1. The CDR3 is 13 residues long. Germline assignment: CDR1 SGHTA and CDR2 FQGNSA. Unmatched junction bases numbered 7, after V lost 1 base and J lost 13 bases. CDR3 sequence: CASSLGGRQGQHF. As DNA, the CDR3 is TGTGCCAGCAGCTTAGGGGGGCGACAGGGACAGCATTTT.

The V gene is TRBV19, the J gene TRBJ2-7; 9 bases match TRBD1. V was clipped by 8 bases and J by 3 bases; unmatched bases: 8. Germline-derived CDR1 and CDR2 are LNHDA and SQIVND (reference sequence). This CDR3 comprises 14 residues. CDR3 DNA sequence: TGTGCCAGTTCTTACGGGACAGGGATCTACGAGCAGTACTTC. As protein: CASSYGTGIYEQYF.

This clone has just a few counts. The V and J genes are TRBV5-1 and TRBJ2-1; TRBD2 aligns across 9 bases. Germline V gene data show CDR1 as SGHRS and CDR2 as YFSETQ. The CDR3 covers 17 residues. V shed 1 base, J shed 0 bases, and the junction held 5 bases outside the gene matches. CDR3 nucleotides: TGCGCCAGCAGCTTGACGGCTAGCGGGATCTCCTACAATGAGCAGTTCTTC. Translated: CASSLTASGISYNEQFF.

The chain is built from TRBV27 and TRBJ2-1; the D is unclear. Between the trimmed V and J ends, which lost 0 bases and 5 bases, there was a span of 17 bases. Germline V gene data show CDR1 as MNHEY and CDR2 as SMNVEV (reference sequence). CDR3 length: 17 amino acids. CDR3 nucleotide sequence: TGTGCCAGCAGTTTATCGTCTTGGCATGGAGAGAACAATGAGCAGTTCTTC. Protein sequence: CASSLSSWHGENNEQFF.

For the CDR3, the DNA is TGTGCCAGCAGTTACGTGGAGGGCTGGGGTGAAGCTTTCTTT. This gives the protein CASSYVEGWGEAFF. This sequence joins TRBV6-6 and TRBJ1-1; D uncertain. CDR3 length: 14 amino acids. Germline V CDR1 and CDR2: MNHNY, SVGAGI (reference sequence). The V gene lost 2 bases and the J gene lost 7 bases, with 14 bases spanning the gap.

The chain combines TRBV18 with TRBJ2-3, with D perhaps TRBD1 (5 bases). Germline loops: CDR1 KGHSH, CDR2 LQKENI. The CDR3 extends over 12 amino acids. V lost 6 bases and J lost 9, with 13 bases in between. CDR3: CASSPLGETQYF. The CDR3, as DNA: TGTGCCAGCTCTCCCCTAGGGGAAACGCAGTATTTT.

The gene calls are TRBV11-3 and TRBJ2-7, with 11 bases that match TRBD2. Per germline, CDR1 SGHNT and CDR2 YENEEA. This CDR3 comprises 16 residues. J was trimmed by 3 bases and V by 1 base; bases with no gene match: 5. The CDR3 DNA reads TGTGCCAGCAGCTTAGGAACTAGCGGGAGCGGCTACGAGCAGTACTTC. Its translation is CASSLGTSGSGYEQYF.

The chain uses TRBV10-3 and TRBJ1-3; 8 bases map to TRBD1. V was pared by 6 bases and J by 4 bases, with 14 bases of the junction left unmatched. The length of the CDR3 is 17 residues. In germline, CDR1 is ENHRY, CDR2 SYGVKD. CDR3 sequence: CAIRTGTGGSGGNTIYF. Here the CDR3 DNA reads TGTGCCATCAGGACCGGGACAGGTGGAAGTGGCGGAAACACCATATATTTT.